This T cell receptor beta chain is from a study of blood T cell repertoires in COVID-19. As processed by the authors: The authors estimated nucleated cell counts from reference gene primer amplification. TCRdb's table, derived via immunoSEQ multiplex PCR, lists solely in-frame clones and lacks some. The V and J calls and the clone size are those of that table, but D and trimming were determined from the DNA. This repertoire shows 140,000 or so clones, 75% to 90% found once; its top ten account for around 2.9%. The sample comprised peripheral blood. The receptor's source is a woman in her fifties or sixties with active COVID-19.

The CDR3 spells CASSIGMLGYTF. DNA for the CDR3: TGTGCCAGTAGTATCGGGATGCTAGGCTACACCTTC. The rearrangement uses TRBV19 and TRBJ1-2; D remains ambiguous. The CDR3 runs to 12 residues. The V and J ends lost 3 bases and 8 bases respectively, with 10 bases between them. Germline V CDR1 and CDR2: LNHDA, SQIVND (reference sequence).